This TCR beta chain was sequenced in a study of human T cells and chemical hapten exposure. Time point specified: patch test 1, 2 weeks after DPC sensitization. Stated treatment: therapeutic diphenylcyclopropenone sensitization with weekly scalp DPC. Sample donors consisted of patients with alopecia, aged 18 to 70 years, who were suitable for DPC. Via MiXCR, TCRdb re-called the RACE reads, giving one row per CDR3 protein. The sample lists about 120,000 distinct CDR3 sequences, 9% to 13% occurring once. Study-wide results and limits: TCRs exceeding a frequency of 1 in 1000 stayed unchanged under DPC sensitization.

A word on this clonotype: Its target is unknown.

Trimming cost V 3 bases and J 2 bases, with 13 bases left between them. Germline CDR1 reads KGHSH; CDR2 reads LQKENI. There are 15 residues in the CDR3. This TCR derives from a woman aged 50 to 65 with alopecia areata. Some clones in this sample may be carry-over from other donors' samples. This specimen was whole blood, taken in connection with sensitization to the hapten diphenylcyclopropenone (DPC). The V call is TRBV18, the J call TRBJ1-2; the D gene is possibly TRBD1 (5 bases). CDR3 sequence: CASSPRDSFNYGYTF. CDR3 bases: TGTGCCAGCTCACCCCGCGACAGCTTCAACTATGGCTACACCTTC.